This record covers a single TCR beta chain. At one boundary the junction diverges from the germline segment, which might be a read error. The CDR3 totals 13 residues. Per germline, CDR1 MNHEY and CDR2 SVGAGI. The record originates from a study of human T cells and chemical hapten exposure. Study summary: Patch testing placed 0.01% DPC on the upper back, with readings at 6 days.

Time point: patch test 2, 6 weeks after DPC sensitization. Treatment noted: therapeutic diphenylcyclopropenone sensitization with weekly scalp DPC. Blood was drawn before each patch test was applied. TCRdb re-called the RACE reads with MiXCR, one entry per CDR3 protein. Among about 85,000 distinct CDR3 sequences listed, 11% were seen once. The chain carries TRBV6-5 and TRBJ2-5; D ambiguous. This TCR derives from a man between 18 and 35 years old with alopecia areata. Some clones in this sample may be carry-over from other donors' samples. The sequenced sample was whole blood, obtained in connection with sensitization to the hapten diphenylcyclopropenone (DPC). In nucleotides, the CDR3 is TGTACCAGCAGTTACTTCGACTCGGGGACCCAGTACTTC. It yields the protein CTSSYFDSGTQYF.